The 6 T cell receptor beta chains reported below all come from one sample, sequenced in a study of blood T cell repertoires in COVID-19. Sequenced by immunoSEQ multiplex PCR; TCRdb stores in-frame clones only, minus some. The data contain some 200,000 clones, 80% to 90% of them singletons. Sequenced sample: peripheral blood. These receptor sequences come from a woman between 18 and 29 years old who had recovered from COVID-19.

The chain joins TRBV27 to TRBJ1-1, with unresolved D. Germline V CDR1 and CDR2: MNHEY, SMNVEV (reference sequence). This CDR3 has 11 residues. The V end lost 8 bases, the J end lost 4 bases, and 8 bases lay between the germline ends. The CDR3 DNA reads TGTGCCAGCGCCCTCGGCACTGAAGCTTTCTTT. It specifies CASALGTEAFF.

The chain joins TRBV29-1 to TRBJ1-1; 10 bases line up with TRBD1. Losses at the gene ends were 7 bases for V and 1 base for J; bases not matched to a gene: 0. Germline CDR1 is SQVTM and CDR2 is ANQGSEA. The length of the CDR3 is 12 residues. CDR3 DNA: TGCAGCGGGGACAGGGGGAACACTGAAGCTTTCTTT. As protein: CSGDRGNTEAFF.

This chain connects TRBV28 to TRBJ1-5; 8 bases agree with TRBD1. The CDR3 is made up of 16 amino acids. Germline CDR1 reads MDHEN; CDR2 reads SYDVKM. With V trimmed by 6 bases and J by 6 bases, 13 bases remained unmatched. Written as DNA, the CDR3 is TGTGCCAGCAGCCCCTCGGGGCAGGGGGCGACTCAGCCCCAGCATTTT. It specifies CASSPSGQGATQPQHF.

This chain links TRBV9 with TRBJ2-1, with 11 bases lining up with TRBD2. The CDR3 spans 17 residues. CDR1 and CDR2 from the germline V gene are SGDLS and YYNGEE. V dropped 3 bases and J dropped 0; count of bases not matched to a gene: 5. CDR3 DNA: TGTGCCAGCAGCGGACTTCTAGCGGGGGGCTCCTACAATGAGCAGTTCTTC. Translation gives CASSGLLAGGSYNEQFF.

This clone showed up just a few times. This chain joins TRBV6-6 and TRBJ2-7, with D tentatively TRBD1 (5 bases). The CDR3 covers 13 residues. CDR1 MNHNY and CDR2 SVGAGI come from the germline V gene (reference sequence). V was clipped by 6 bases and J by 1 base, with 10 bases between them. CDR3: CASSITGSYEQYV. The CDR3 bases are TGTGCCAGCAGCATAACAGGATCCTACGAGCAGTACGTC.

The rearrangement uses TRBV18 and TRBJ2-3, with D possibly TRBD1 on 5 matching bases. The CDR3 extends over 15 amino acids. Trimming took 4 bases from V and 0 from J, leaving 11 bases between them. The germline gives CDR1 KGHSH, CDR2 LQKENI. This chain's CDR3 is CASSRTRRSTDTQYF. In DNA, the CDR3 is TGTGCCAGCTCACGGACAAGACGAAGCACAGATACGCAGTATTTT.